The entry below gives a single TCR beta chain sequence along with its context. The data originate from a study of blood T cell repertoires in COVID-19. The wider study: Acute-phase and convalescent COVID-19 samples originated in the United States, Italy and Spain. PBMCs, B-cell-depleted T cells, or T cells were the source of the cDNA or gDNA that made up the material.

Seattle patients were enrolled while actively infected and followed longitudinally. The V end lost 5 bases, the J end lost 2 bases, and 10 bases lay between the germline ends. The CDR3 extends over 14 amino acids. Germline CDR1 reads LNHDA; CDR2 reads SQIVND (reference sequence). Assay: immunoSEQ multiplex PCR; the TCRdb copy retains only in-frame clones and omits some. The sample holds fewer than 200,000 clones, approximately 84% seen once. This receptor was taken from a woman older than 75 with COVID-19, enrolled during active disease. Sequenced input: peripheral blood. The chain has TRBV19 and TRBJ1-3; a possible D gene is TRBD1 (5 bases). In nucleotides, the CDR3 is TGTGCCAGTAGTCCCCGGGGGGCTGGAAACACCATATATTTT. Its protein product is CASSPRGAGNTIYF.